This T cell receptor beta chain stems from a study of multiple sclerosis patients with progressive multifocal leukoencephalopathy. In the study overall: Controls were natalizumab-treated multiple sclerosis patients who did not develop PML, sampled longitudinally.

TCRdb keeps only in-frame clones here, not all; method: immunoSEQ multiplex PCR. The sample shows fewer than 35,000 clones, approximately 90% of them seen only once. The CDR3 is 13 amino acids. Germline lookup yields CDR1 LNHDA and CDR2 SQIVND (reference sequence). J lost 4 bases, V lost 8 bases, and 6 bases had no gene match. Worth noting for this clone: Its antigen is still unknown.

Study-wide results and caveats: In most PML patients, TRB repertoires appeared less diverse by entropy.

Sample time point: before natalizumab initiation. The T0 samples predate the first natalizumab infusion. The sequence was collected from a human donor with multiple sclerosis. J is TRBJ2-3 and V is TRBV19; 7 bases match TRBD1. The sequencing input was PBMCs. The CDR3 sequence: CASCDREPDTQYF. CDR3 DNA: TGTGCCAGTTGCGACAGGGAGCCAGATACGCAGTATTTT.